Below, 21 T cell receptor beta chains from the same sample are listed, as sequenced in a study of blood T cell repertoires in COVID-19. Sequencing used immunoSEQ multiplex PCR; TCRdb keeps in-frame clones, though not all of them. The repertoire holds roughly 140,000 clones, with 65% to 85% as singletons. The sample consisted of peripheral blood. Receptor source: a man in his sixties with active or convalescent COVID-19.

This chain links TRBV27 with TRBJ1-6; the D is unclear. The V end lost 8 bases, the J end lost 5 bases, and 13 bases lay between the germline ends. Germline CDR1 is MNHEY and CDR2 is SMNVEV (reference sequence). CDR3 length equals 14 residues. As DNA, the CDR3 is TGTGCCAGCCGGTGGGCCTCGGATAATTCACCCCTCCACTTT. Protein: CASRWASDNSPLHF.

V is TRBV5-4 and J is TRBJ1-3; D is undetermined. The CDR3 runs 13 residues. Germline CDR1 reads SGHNT; CDR2 reads YYREEE (reference sequence). Trimming cost V 2 bases and J 2 bases, with 5 bases left between them. Written as DNA, the CDR3 is TGTGCCAGCAGCTTTGACACTGGAAACACCATATATTTT. Protein sequence: CASSFDTGNTIYF.

The CDR3 DNA reads as TGTGCCAGCAGTCTAGGGGAGCCCTACGAGCAGTACTTC. Protein: CASSLGEPYEQYF. The chain recombines TRBV12-3 or TRBV12-4 with TRBJ2-7; D may correspond to TRBD1 or TRBD2 (5 bases each). The ends were cut back, 5 bases at V and 2 bases at J, with 10 bases in the middle. This CDR3 is 13 amino acids long.

This sequence joins TRBV10-3 and TRBJ1-4; 8 bases align to TRBD1. Trimming took 3 bases from V and 5 from J; bases not matched to a gene: 11. This CDR3 contains 17 residues. Per germline, CDR1 ENHRY and CDR2 SYGVKD. CDR3 DNA sequence: TGTGCCATCAGTGAAGGGCAGGGGGCCGGGGGGAATGAAAAACTGTTTTTT. Amino acid sequence: CAISEGQGAGGNEKLFF.

The chain links TRBV10-3 to TRBJ1-5; D remains unclear. The V end lost 0 bases, the J end lost 4 bases, and 13 bases lay between the germline ends. Germline values: CDR1 ENHRY, CDR2 SYGVKD. This CDR3 has 16 residues. The CDR3 coding sequence is TGTGCCATCAGTGAGTCGAGGGAACTCTATAATCAGCCCCAGCATTTT. It translates to CAISESRELYNQPQHF.

The CDR3 is CASSEGRPGGYFQYF. Written as DNA, the CDR3 is TGTGCCAGCAGTGAAGGGAGGCCAGGTGGATATTTTCAGTACTTC. This chain links TRBV2 with TRBJ2-4, with a possible D match to TRBD2 (5 bases). CDR1 SNHLY and CDR2 FYNNEI come from the germline V gene. Trimming shortened V by 1 base and J by 11 bases, and 18 bases separated the two germline ends. The CDR3 loop spans 15 amino acids.

This rearrangement joins TRBV28 to TRBJ2-3, with TRBD2 matching over 7 bases. The CDR3 is 14 residues long. Trimming cost V 6 bases and J 4 bases; bases outside gene matches: 7. The germline V gene has CDR1 MDHEN and CDR2 SYDVKM. The CDR3 is CASRGGEAADTQYF. The CDR3 coding sequence is TGTGCCAGCAGGGGGGGGGAAGCGGCAGATACGCAGTATTTT.

The chain carries TRBV3-1 (or the pseudogene TRBV3-2) and TRBJ2-7; no firm D call. CDR3 length equals 14 residues. V dropped 4 bases and J dropped 3 bases, with 13 bases sitting between them. In germline, CDR1 is LGHDT, CDR2 YNNKEL (reference sequence). The CDR3 reads CASSPTPTSYEQYF. For the CDR3, the DNA is TGTGCCAGCAGCCCGACTCCTACCAGCTACGAGCAGTACTTC.

V usage is TRBV4-3 and J usage is TRBJ2-2, with a tentative D call TRBD1 (5 bases). The V end was cut by 0 bases, the J end by 6 bases, with 14 bases between. CDR3 length: 16 residues. Germline V lookup: CDR1 LGHNA, CDR2 YSLEER. In DNA form, the CDR3 reads TGCGCCAGCAGCCAAGAACGGACAATGAGGTCCGGGGAGCTGTTTTTT. Protein sequence: CASSQERTMRSGELFF.

This clone was picked up one time. The chain carries TRBV6-5 and TRBJ2-7; 7 nucleotides line up with TRBD1. CDR3 length: 12 amino acids. Looked up from germline, CDR1 is MNHEY and CDR2 is SVGAGI. Trimming at V came to 8 bases and at J to 6 bases, leaving 7 bases not matched to a gene. The CDR3 here is CASRDRLREQYF. CDR3 DNA: TGTGCCAGCCGGGACAGACTTCGCGAGCAGTACTTC.

The genes are TRBV3-1 (or the pseudogene TRBV3-2) and TRBJ1-1; a possible D gene is TRBD1 (6 bases). The CDR3 runs to 17 residues. Germline CDR1 LGHDT, CDR2 YNNKEL (reference sequence). Trimming removed 0 bases at V and 3 bases at J, with 17 bases between. The CDR3 bases are TGTGCCAGCAGCCAAGATCAGGAGGCAGGGGCCCACACTGAAGCTTTCTTT. Protein sequence: CASSQDQEAGAHTEAFF.

The chain has TRBV10-3 and TRBJ2-7; maybe TRBD2 (6 bases). This CDR3 spans 13 amino acids. V was shortened by 3 bases and J by 6 bases, with 12 bases between the two germline ends. CDR1 is ENHRY and CDR2 is SYGVKD in the germline V gene. The CDR3, as DNA: TGTGCCATCAGTGAATCCGGGAGTATCGAGCAGTACTTC. This codes for CAISESGSIEQYF.

This clone occurred once. The chain employs TRBV18 and TRBJ2-7; a weak D match, TRBD1 (6 bases). The CDR3 covers 13 residues. Trimming shortened V by 3 bases and J by 6 bases, and 12 bases separated the two germline ends. Germline loops: CDR1 KGHSH, CDR2 LQKENI. The CDR3 coding sequence is TGTGCCAGCTCACCGAGACAGGAGGCCGAGCAGTACTTC. As protein: CASSPRQEAEQYF.

V gene TRBV19 combines with J gene TRBJ2-3; the match to TRBD1 covers 7 bases. The CDR3 is 15 amino acids. Germline V gene data show CDR1 as LNHDA and CDR2 as SQIVND (reference sequence). The ends lost 1 base at V and 0 bases at J; junction bases unmatched: 1. CDR3 in DNA: TGTGCCAGTAGTATAGGGGACAGTAGCACAGATACGCAGTATTTT. This translates into CASSIGDSSTDTQYF. Combining the CDR3 with reference TRBV19 and TRBJ2-3 gives the whole variable domain DGGITQSPKYLFRKEGQNVTLSCEQNLNHDAMYWYRQDPGQGLRLIYYSQIVNDFQKGDIAEGYSVSREKKESFPLTVTSAQKNPTAFYLCASSIGDSSTDTQYFGPGTRLTVL.

V and J are TRBV28 and TRBJ2-5; possibly TRBD1 for D (5 bases). In germline, CDR1 is MDHEN, CDR2 SYDVKM. The CDR3 has 12 amino acids. The V end lost 6 bases, the J end lost 7 bases, and 12 bases lay between the germline ends. CDR3 bases: TGTGCCAGCAGATCCAGGGTCGGGACCCAGTACTTC. Encoded protein: CASRSRVGTQYF.

The chain carries TRBV2 and TRBJ2-5, with D perhaps matching TRBD2 (6 bases). Germline values: CDR1 SNHLY, CDR2 FYNNEI. V lost 2 bases and J 1 base, leaving 11 bases between the germline ends. The CDR3 contains 15 residues. This chain's CDR3 is CASSETGVPQETQYF. The CDR3, as DNA: TGTGCCAGCAGTGAAACGGGGGTGCCCCAAGAGACCCAGTACTTC.

This clone was picked up one time. The gene calls are TRBV5-1 and TRBJ1-5; a weak D match, TRBD1 (5 bases). The CDR3 is 15 amino acids. Germline CDR1 and CDR2: SGHRS and YFSETQ. Trimming stripped 0 bases from V and 4 bases from J, with 11 bases between. CDR3 in DNA: TGCGCCAGCAGCTTGGAAGGGGCCCATAATCAGCCCCAGCATTTT. Amino acids: CASSLEGAHNQPQHF.

The genes are TRBV7-9 and TRBJ2-2; D gene ambiguous. Germline values: CDR1 SEHNR, CDR2 FQNEAQ (reference sequence). This CDR3 has 14 amino acids. With 4 bases removed from V and 6 bases from J, the gap between germline ends came to 12 bases. CDR3 sequence reads: CASSSSLVSGELFF. Written as DNA, the CDR3 is TGTGCCAGCAGCTCATCCCTAGTATCCGGGGAGCTGTTTTTT. The variable domain in full, completed from reference TRBV7-9 and TRBJ2-2, reads DTGVSQNPRHKITKRGQNVTFRCDPISEHNRLYWYRQTLGQGPEFLTYFQNEAQLEKSRLLSDRFSAERPKGSFSTLEIQRTEQGDSAMYLCASSSSLVSGELFFGEGSRLTVL.

Here the CDR3 reads CAISETPGQGADTQYF. CDR3 nucleotide sequence: TGTGCCATCAGTGAGACACCGGGACAGGGGGCAGATACGCAGTATTTT. The chain is built from TRBV10-3 and TRBJ2-3; the match to TRBD1 covers 11 bases. CDR1 ENHRY and CDR2 SYGVKD come from the germline V gene. Trimming at V came to 2 bases and at J to 4 bases, leaving 5 bases not matched to a gene. The CDR3 consists of 16 residues.

The V and J genes are TRBV5-4 and TRBJ2-7; 9 positions match TRBD1. Germline V gene sequence: CDR1 SGHNT, CDR2 YYREEE (reference sequence). The V gene end was trimmed by 0 bases and the J gene end by 3 bases; junction bases not matched to a gene: 1. The CDR3 length is 14 residues. The CDR3 region has the DNA TGTGCCAGCAGCTTGGTGGGACAGGGCTACGAGCAGTACTTC. Protein product: CASSLVGQGYEQYF. Combining the CDR3 with reference TRBV5-4 and TRBJ2-7 gives the whole variable domain ETGVTQSPTHLIKTRGQQVTLRCSSQSGHNTVSWYQQALGQGPQFIFQYYREEENGRGNFPPRFSGLQFPNYSSELNVNALELDDSALYLCASSLVGQGYEQYFGPGTRLTVT.

This clone was found once. The V call is TRBV6-1, the J call TRBJ2-3; D possibly corresponds to TRBD2 (6 bases). The CDR3 has 15 amino acids. Germline loops: CDR1 MNHNS, CDR2 SASEGT. Trimming removed 1 base at V and 0 bases at J, with 8 bases between. Here the CDR3 reads CASSEGGLSTDTQYF. CDR3 in DNA: TGTGCCAGCAGTGAAGGTGGACTAAGCACAGATACGCAGTATTTT.